This is a list of T cell receptor beta chains from one sample in a study of CD8+ T cells in alopecia areata. Profiling relied on immunoSEQ multiplex PCR, and the TCRdb table lists in-frame clones only, not all of them. The repertoire includes roughly 120,000 clones, roughly two fifths of them detected once, and roughly 3.2% sits in the top ten. The specimen sequenced was CD4+ T cells sorted from blood. The source is a human donor with alopecia areata. The CDR3 runs from the conserved cysteine through the conserved F or W. D genes are given only for firm matches. Clone sizes are given selectively: once, few, many, or a class where the clone is expanded.

clone_size j_call d_call v_call cdr3_nt cdr3_aa
few TRBJ2-1 TRBD1 TRBV29-1 TGCAGCGCCAAGACCCGGGACAGATACAATGAGCAGTTCTTC CSAKTRDRYNEQFF
few TRBJ2-5 TRBD1 TRBV23-1 TGCGCCAGCAGAACCGGGACAGGGGGCTGTGAGACCCAGTACTTC CASRTGTGGCETQYF
. TRBJ2-5 TRBD2 TRBV7-2 TGTGCCAGCAGCTTCAGCGGGGGGGCCGGAGAGACCCAGTACTTC CASSFSGGAGETQYF
. TRBJ2-1 TRBD2 TRBV5-1 TGCGCCAGCAGCCCGGGACTAGTCGGTGAGCAGTTCTTC CASSPGLVGEQFF
. TRBJ2-7 . TRBV2 TGTGCCAGCACTCCGAATTCCTACGAGCAGTACTTC CASTPNSYEQYF
few TRBJ2-5 . TRBV18 TGTGCCAGCACGTCCCAAGAGACCCAGTACTTC CASTSQETQYF
. TRBJ1-2 . TRBV29-1 TGCAGCGTTGTACGGCAGAACTATGGCTACACCTTC CSVVRQNYGYTF
. TRBJ1-5 . TRBV5-1 TGCGCCAGCAGCCCTGACGGGGGCAATCAGCCCCAGCATTTT CASSPDGGNQPQHF
few TRBJ2-3 . TRBV29-1 TGCAGCGTTGGGCAGGGACGAAGTACAGATACGCAGTATTTT CSVGQGRSTDTQYF
few TRBJ2-2 TRBD2 TRBV7-2 TGTGCCAGCAGCTTAGCCACTAGCGGGACCACCGGGGAGCTGTTTTTT CASSLATSGTTGELFF
. TRBJ1-5 TRBD1 TRBV29-1 TGCAGCGGCGGGACAGGGGTTAATCAGCCCCAGCATTTT CSGGTGVNQPQHF
. TRBJ2-7 . TRBV4-3 TGCGCCAGCAGCCAATTAAGACTCTCCTACGAGCAGTACTTC CASSQLRLSYEQYF
few TRBJ1-3 . TRBV4-1 TGCGCCAGCAGCCAAGATTACGGCATACCATCTGGAAACACCATATATTTT CASSQDYGIPSGNTIYF
. TRBJ1-2 . TRBV7-2 TGTGCCAGCAGCCATGGGGAGCCTGGGGCCTACACCTTC CASSHGEPGAYTF
. TRBJ2-7 . TRBV10-3 TGTGCCATCAGTGAACAGGAGTCCTACGAGCAGTACTTC CAISEQESYEQYF
. TRBJ2-3 . TRBV29-1 TGCAGCGTCCGAGGGCAGAGCACAGATACGCAGTATTTT CSVRGQSTDTQYF
few TRBJ1-1 . TRBV28 TGTGCCAGCAGAGAACAAACAGAGCACACTGAAGCTTTCTTT CASREQTEHTEAFF
few TRBJ2-7 TRBD1 TRBV29-1 TGCAGTGGTGGGGACAGCTATTACGAGCAGTACTTC CSGGDSYYEQYF
. TRBJ2-5 . TRBV7-3 TGTGCCAGCAGCCCTACGGGTGAGACCCAGTACTTC CASSPTGETQYF
few TRBJ2-3 . TRBV19 TGTGCCAGTAGTACGAGACAGGATACGCAGTATTTT CASSTRQDTQYF
few TRBJ2-3 . TRBV7-9 TGTGCCAGTACGGGGGTCGACTCAGATACGCAGTATTTT CASTGVDSDTQYF
. TRBJ2-1 TRBD1 TRBV19 TGTGCCAGTAGTTCCGGGACAGGGGTCTACAATGAGCAGTTCTTC CASSSGTGVYNEQFF
few TRBJ2-7 . TRBV28 TGTGCCAGCAGTAAAGACAAAGGGCAGTACTTC CASSKDKGQYF
. TRBJ2-7 . TRBV30 TGTGCCTGGAGTCCTACTAGTTGGGACCCCTACGAGCAGTACTTC CAWSPTSWDPYEQYF
. TRBJ1-6 . TRBV23-1 TGCGCCAGCAGTCAATCGCGGGAGAATTCACCCCTCCACTTT CASSQSRENSPLHF
. TRBJ2-1 TRBD2 TRBV7-2 TGTGCCAGCAGCCAACTGCCAGCGGGGGTATACAATGAGCAGTTCTTC CASSQLPAGVYNEQFF